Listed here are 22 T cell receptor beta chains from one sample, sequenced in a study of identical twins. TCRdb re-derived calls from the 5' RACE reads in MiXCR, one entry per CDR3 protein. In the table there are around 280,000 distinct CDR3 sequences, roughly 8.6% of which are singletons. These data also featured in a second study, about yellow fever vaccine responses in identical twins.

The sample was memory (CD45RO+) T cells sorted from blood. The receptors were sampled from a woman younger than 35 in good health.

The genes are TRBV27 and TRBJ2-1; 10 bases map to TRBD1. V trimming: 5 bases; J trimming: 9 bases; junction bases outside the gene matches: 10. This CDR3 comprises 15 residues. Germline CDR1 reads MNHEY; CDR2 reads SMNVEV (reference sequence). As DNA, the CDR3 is TGTGCCAGCAGTACGGGACAGGGGAAGTCGAGTGAGCAGTTCTTC. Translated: CASSTGQGKSSEQFF.

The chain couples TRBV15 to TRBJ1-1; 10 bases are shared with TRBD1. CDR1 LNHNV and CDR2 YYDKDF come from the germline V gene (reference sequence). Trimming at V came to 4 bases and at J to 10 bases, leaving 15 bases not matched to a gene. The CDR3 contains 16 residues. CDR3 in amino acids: CATSTDPGTGDFRAFF. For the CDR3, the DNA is TGTGCCACCAGCACCGACCCGGGGACAGGGGATTTTAGAGCTTTCTTT.

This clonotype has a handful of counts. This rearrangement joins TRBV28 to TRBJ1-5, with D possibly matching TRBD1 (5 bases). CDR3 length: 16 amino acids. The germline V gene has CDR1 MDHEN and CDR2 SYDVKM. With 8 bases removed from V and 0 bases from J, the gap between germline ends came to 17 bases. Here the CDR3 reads CASATGGLNSNQPQHF. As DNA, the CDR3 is TGTGCCAGCGCCACGGGGGGACTCAATAGCAATCAGCCCCAGCATTTT.

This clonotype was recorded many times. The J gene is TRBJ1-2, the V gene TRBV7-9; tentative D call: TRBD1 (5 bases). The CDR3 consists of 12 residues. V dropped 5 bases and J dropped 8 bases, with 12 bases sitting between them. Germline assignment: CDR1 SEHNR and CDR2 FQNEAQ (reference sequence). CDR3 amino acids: CASSLRVGGYTF. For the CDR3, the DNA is TGTGCCAGCAGCCTCAGGGTGGGAGGCTACACCTTC.

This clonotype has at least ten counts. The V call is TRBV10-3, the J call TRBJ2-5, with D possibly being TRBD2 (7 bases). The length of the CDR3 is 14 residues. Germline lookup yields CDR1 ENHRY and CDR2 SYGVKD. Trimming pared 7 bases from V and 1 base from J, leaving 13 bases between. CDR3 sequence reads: CAITEGGGQETQYF. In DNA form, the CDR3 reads TGTGCCATCACCGAGGGAGGGGGCCAAGAGACCCAGTACTTC.

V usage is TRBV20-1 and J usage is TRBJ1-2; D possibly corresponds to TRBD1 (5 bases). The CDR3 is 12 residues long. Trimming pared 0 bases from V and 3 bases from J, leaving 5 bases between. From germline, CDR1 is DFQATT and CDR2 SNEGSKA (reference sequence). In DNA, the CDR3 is TGCAGTGCTAGAGAGGGGGACTATGGCTACACCTTC. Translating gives CSAREGDYGYTF.

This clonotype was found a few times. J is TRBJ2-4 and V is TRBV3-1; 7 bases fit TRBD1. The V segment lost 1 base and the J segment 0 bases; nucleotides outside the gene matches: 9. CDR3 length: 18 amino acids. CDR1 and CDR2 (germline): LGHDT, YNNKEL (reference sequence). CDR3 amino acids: CASSQGEWDSLAKNIQYF. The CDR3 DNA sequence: TGTGCCAGCAGCCAAGGTGAATGGGACAGTCTAGCCAAAAACATTCAGTACTTC.

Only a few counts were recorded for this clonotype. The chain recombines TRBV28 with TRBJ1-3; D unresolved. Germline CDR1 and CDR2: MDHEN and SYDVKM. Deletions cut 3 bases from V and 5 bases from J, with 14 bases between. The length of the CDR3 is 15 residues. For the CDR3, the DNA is TGTGCCAGCAGTTTTTCCGGCGGCGGCAGAAACACCATATATTTT. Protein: CASSFSGGGRNTIYF.

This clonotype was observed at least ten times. Here the CDR3 reads CASRPRTGTGRSPLHF. The CDR3 DNA reads as TGTGCCAGCAGACCCAGAACCGGGACAGGGCGTTCACCCCTCCACTTT. The rearrangement links TRBV6-1 to TRBJ1-6, with 9 nucleotides matching TRBD1. The CDR3 runs to 16 residues. Trimming at V came to 6 bases and at J to 9 bases, leaving 12 bases not matched to a gene. Germline values: CDR1 MNHNS, CDR2 SASEGT.

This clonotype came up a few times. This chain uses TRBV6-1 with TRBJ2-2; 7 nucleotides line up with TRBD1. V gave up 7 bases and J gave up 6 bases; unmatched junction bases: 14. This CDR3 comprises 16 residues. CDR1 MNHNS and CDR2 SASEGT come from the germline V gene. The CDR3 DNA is TGTGCCAGCAAAAACGATTACAGGGGCGCTGCCGGGGAGCTGTTTTTT. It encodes CASKNDYRGAAGELFF.

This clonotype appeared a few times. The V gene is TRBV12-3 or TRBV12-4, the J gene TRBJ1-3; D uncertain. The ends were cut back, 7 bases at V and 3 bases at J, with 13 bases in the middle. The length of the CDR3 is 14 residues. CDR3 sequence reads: CASNARLGGNTIYF. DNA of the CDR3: TGTGCCAGCAACGCACGGTTAGGTGGAAACACCATATATTTT.

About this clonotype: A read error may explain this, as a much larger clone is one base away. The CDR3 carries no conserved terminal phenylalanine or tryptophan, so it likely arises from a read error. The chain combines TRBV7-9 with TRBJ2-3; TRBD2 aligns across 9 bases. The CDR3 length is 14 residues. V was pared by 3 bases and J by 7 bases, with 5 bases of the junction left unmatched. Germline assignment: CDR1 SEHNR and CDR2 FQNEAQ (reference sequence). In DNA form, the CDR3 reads TGTGCCAGCAGCTTTGTTAGCGGGGGAAATACGCAGTATTCT. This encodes CASSFVSGGNTQYS.

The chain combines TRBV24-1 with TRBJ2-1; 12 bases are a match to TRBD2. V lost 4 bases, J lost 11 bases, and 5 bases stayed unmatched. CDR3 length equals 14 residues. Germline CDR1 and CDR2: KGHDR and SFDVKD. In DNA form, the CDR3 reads TGTGCCACCAGTGAGGTTGGACTAGCGGGGAAGCAGTTCTTC. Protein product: CATSEVGLAGKQFF.

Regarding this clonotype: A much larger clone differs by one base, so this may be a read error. The CDR3 region has the DNA TGCGCCAGCAGCCCAGAGGGCCAACACTACAATGAGCAGTTCTTC. It yields the protein CASSPEGQHYNEQFF. The V call is TRBV5-1, the J call TRBJ2-1; perhaps TRBD2 as D (5 bases). Germline assignment: CDR1 SGHRS and CDR2 YFSETQ. Trimming cost V 4 bases and J 3 bases, with 14 bases left between them. This CDR3 contains 15 residues.

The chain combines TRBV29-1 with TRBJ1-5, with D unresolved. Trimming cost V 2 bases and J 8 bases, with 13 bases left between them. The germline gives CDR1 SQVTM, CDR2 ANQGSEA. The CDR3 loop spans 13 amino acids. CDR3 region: CSVEFGDGEPQHF. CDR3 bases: TGCAGCGTTGAATTTGGCGACGGGGAGCCCCAGCATTTT.

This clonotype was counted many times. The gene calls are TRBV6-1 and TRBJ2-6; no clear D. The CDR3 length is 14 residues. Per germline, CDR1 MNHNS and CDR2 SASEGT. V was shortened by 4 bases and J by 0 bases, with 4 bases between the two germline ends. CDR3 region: CASSVDSGANVLTF. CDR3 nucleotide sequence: TGTGCCAGCAGTGTGGACTCTGGGGCCAACGTCCTGACTTTC.

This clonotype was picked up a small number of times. The CDR3 bases are TGTGCCAGCAGCTTATGGTCTGGGGGGGAAAGCACAGATACGCAGTATTTT. This encodes CASSLWSGGESTDTQYF. This chain connects TRBV7-6 to TRBJ2-3; TRBD2 aligns across 7 bases. Unmatched junction bases numbered 8, after V lost 2 bases and J lost 0 bases. The germline V gene has CDR1 SGHVS and CDR2 FNYEAQ. The CDR3 contains 17 residues.

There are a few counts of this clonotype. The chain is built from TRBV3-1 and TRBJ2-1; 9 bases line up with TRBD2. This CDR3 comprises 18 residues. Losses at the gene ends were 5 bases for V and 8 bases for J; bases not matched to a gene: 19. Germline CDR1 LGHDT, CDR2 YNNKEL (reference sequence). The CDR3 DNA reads TGTGCCAGCAGCAAAGGACAAATAGCGGGGGCGGGGAAGGATGAGCAGTTCTTC. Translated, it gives CASSKGQIAGAGKDEQFF.

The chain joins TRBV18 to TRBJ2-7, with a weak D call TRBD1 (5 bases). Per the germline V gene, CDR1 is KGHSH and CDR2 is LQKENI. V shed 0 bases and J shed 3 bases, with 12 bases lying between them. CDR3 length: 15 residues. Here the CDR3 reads CASSPPSGAGYEQYF. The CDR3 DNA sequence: TGTGCCAGCTCACCACCGAGTGGGGCAGGCTACGAGCAGTACTTC.

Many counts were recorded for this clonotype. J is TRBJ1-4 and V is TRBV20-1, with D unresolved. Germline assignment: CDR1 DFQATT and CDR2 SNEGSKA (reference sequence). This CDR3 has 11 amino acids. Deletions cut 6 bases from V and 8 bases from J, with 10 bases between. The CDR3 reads CSATPQEKLFF. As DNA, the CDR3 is TGCAGTGCGACACCTCAAGAAAAACTGTTTTTT.

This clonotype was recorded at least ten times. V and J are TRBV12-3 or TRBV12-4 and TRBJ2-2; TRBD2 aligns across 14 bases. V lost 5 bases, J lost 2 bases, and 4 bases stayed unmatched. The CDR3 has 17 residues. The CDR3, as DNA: TGTGCCAGCAGTCCCGGGACTAGCGGGAGAAACACCGGGGAGCTGTTTTTT. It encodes CASSPGTSGRNTGELFF.

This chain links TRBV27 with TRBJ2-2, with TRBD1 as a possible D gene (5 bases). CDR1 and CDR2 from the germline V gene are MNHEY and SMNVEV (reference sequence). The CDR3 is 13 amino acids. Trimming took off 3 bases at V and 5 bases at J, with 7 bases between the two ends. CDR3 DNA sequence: TGTGCCAGCAGTTTGGGGCGGACCGGGGAGCTGTTTTTT. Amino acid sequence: CASSLGRTGELFF.